The 32 T cell receptor beta chains below all came from one sample that was sequenced in a study of CD8+ T cells in alopecia areata (dated by TCRdb to 2016 to 2018). The receptor library was made with the immunoSEQ multiplex PCR assay. For TCR sequencing, RNA was extracted from every sample and reverse transcribed into cDNA to serve as template. TCRdb took over this immuneACCESS table, retaining in-frame rearrangements with V and J assigned. Such tables are incomplete; in checked studies, under half of the missing clones stem from an unresolved V gene, and the remainder is unexplained. For this sample there are approximately 210,000 clones; roughly 60% appear just once. Of the sample, 1% is held by the ten largest clones. The sample's time point label, in plain terms: 24 weeks on oral tofacitinib. This specimen's treatment or condition label, per the study, means: oral pan-JAK inhibitor, 5-10 mg twice daily.

Sequenced material: CD4+ T cells sorted from blood, taken at week 24, from a patient treated with tofacitinib. All receptors derive from a human donor with alopecia areata.

This chain connects TRBV6-1 to TRBJ1-2; TRBD1 aligns across 7 bases. The CDR3 runs to 15 residues. In germline, CDR1 is MNHNS, CDR2 SASEGT. The V segment lost 3 bases and the J segment 4 bases; nucleotides outside the gene matches: 8. CDR3 region: CASSDSTGPFYGYTF. The CDR3 DNA follows: TGTGCCAGCAGTGATTCGACAGGGCCCTTCTATGGCTACACCTTC.

This clone was seen a single time. This chain's CDR3 is CATSNFRAGAEAFF. The CDR3 DNA reads as TGTGCCACCAGCAATTTCCGGGCCGGCGCTGAAGCTTTCTTT. The J gene is TRBJ1-1, the V gene TRBV15; D not certain. The germline V gene encodes CDR1 LNHNV and CDR2 YYDKDF (reference sequence). CDR3 length: 14 amino acids. Trimming left V 4 bases short and J 6 bases short, with 15 bases between.

This sequence joins TRBV29-1 and TRBJ2-7, with a weak D call TRBD2 (5 bases). The CDR3 contains 14 residues. Deletions cut 3 bases from V and 6 bases from J, with 18 bases between. The germline V gene has CDR1 SQVTM and CDR2 ANQGSEA. CDR3: CSVEIDGVRREQYF. The CDR3, as DNA: TGCAGCGTTGAGATTGACGGGGTGCGTCGCGAGCAGTACTTC.

This chain uses TRBV5-8 with TRBJ2-6; D is unclear. The CDR3 extends over 15 amino acids. Germline CDR1 and CDR2: SGHTS and YDEGEE. The V and J ends lost 1 base and 3 bases respectively, with 8 bases between them. The chain's CDR3 is CASSLWGIGANVLTF. CDR3 DNA sequence: TGTGCCAGCAGCTTGTGGGGTATTGGGGCCAACGTCCTGACTTTC.

The V gene is TRBV7-2, the J gene TRBJ2-1, with D possibly TRBD2 on 5 matching bases. The CDR3 is 16 amino acids. From germline, CDR1 is SGHTA and CDR2 FQGNSA. The V end lost 1 base, the J end lost 8 bases, and 18 bases lay between the germline ends. CDR3 sequence (DNA): TGTGCCAGCAGCTTAGGGAGGAGACAAGGTCTCGATGAGCAGTTCTTC. Its translation is CASSLGRRQGLDEQFF.

This clone was seen only once. The V gene is TRBV29-1, the J gene TRBJ1-2, with D hard to call. The CDR3 extends over 10 amino acids. Germline CDR1 is SQVTM and CDR2 is ANQGSEA. V was clipped by 2 bases and J by 7 bases, with 5 bases between them. Written as DNA, the CDR3 is TGCAGCGTTGAACTAGGTGGCTACACCTTC. This sequence encodes CSVELGGYTF. The full variable domain, with the rest looked up from reference TRBV29-1 and TRBJ1-2, is SAVISQKPSRDICQRGTSLTIQCQVDSQVTMMFWYRQQPGQSLTLIATANQGSEATYESGFVIDKFPISRPNLTFSTLTVSNMSPEDSSIYLCSVELGGYTFGSGTRLTVV.

V and J are TRBV2 and TRBJ2-2, with a tentative D call TRBD2 (6 bases). CDR3 length equals 15 residues. V lost 7 bases and J lost 4, with 16 bases in between. Germline assignment: CDR1 SNHLY and CDR2 FYNNEI. The CDR3 loop is CASIESPAGTGELFF. The CDR3 bases are TGTGCCAGCATCGAATCCCCAGCGGGCACCGGGGAGCTGTTTTTT.

This chain connects TRBV7-2 to TRBJ2-7; TRBD1 is a possible D gene (5 bases). Between the trimmed V and J ends, which lost 5 bases and 6 bases, there was a span of 14 bases. This CDR3 comprises 13 residues. The germline CDR1 and CDR2 sequences are SGHTA and FQGNSA. The DNA for the CDR3 is TGTGCCAGCAGCAAAAGTCCAGGGTTCGAGCAGTACTTC. Translation gives CASSKSPGFEQYF.

The genes are TRBV30 and TRBJ1-1, with D unclear. Trimming shortened V by 0 bases and J by 6 bases, and 5 bases separated the two germline ends. The germline gives CDR1 GTSNPN, CDR2 SVGIG (reference sequence). The CDR3 is 11 amino acids. The CDR3 spells CAWSVWSEAFF. CDR3 bases: TGTGCCTGGAGTGTTTGGTCTGAAGCTTTCTTT.

This chain links TRBV7-3 with TRBJ1-2; 7 nucleotides match TRBD1. The V gene end was trimmed by 2 bases and the J gene end by 3 bases; junction bases not matched to a gene: 9. The CDR3 sequence is 16 residues long. Germline assignment: CDR1 SGHTA and CDR2 FQGTGA. The CDR3 reads CASSLQGGGGYYGYTF. CDR3 nucleotide sequence: TGTGCCAGCAGCTTACAGGGGGGGGGAGGCTACTATGGCTACACCTTC.

The chain couples TRBV29-1 to TRBJ1-1; unclear D gene. Germline-derived CDR1 and CDR2 are SQVTM and ANQGSEA. The CDR3 is made up of 15 amino acids. V lost 4 bases and J lost 0, with 15 bases in between. CDR3 loop: CSVVSRPLVNTEAFF. As DNA, the CDR3 is TGCAGCGTTGTTTCAAGGCCCTTAGTGAACACTGAAGCTTTCTTT.

This clone has more than one count but fewer than ten. This chain connects TRBV10-3 to TRBJ1-1; no reliable D call. CDR1 and CDR2 from the germline V gene are ENHRY and SYGVKD. Trimming removed 10 bases at V and 4 bases at J, with 16 bases between. The length of the CDR3 is 13 residues. The CDR3 sequence: CATAGSGLTEAFF. The CDR3 DNA reads TGTGCCACCGCTGGAAGTGGCCTCACTGAAGCTTTCTTT.

On this clone: This probably arose from a read error, given a far larger clone one base away. V usage is TRBV7-2 and J usage is TRBJ2-1; D unresolved. The CDR3 sequence is 13 residues long. V was cut by 0 bases and J by 4 bases, with 4 bases left in between. Looked up from germline, CDR1 is SGHTA and CDR2 is FQGNSA. The CDR3 region has the DNA TGTGCCAGCAGCTTAGCGCAATACAATGAGCAGTTCTTC. This translates into CASSLAQYNEQFF.

CDR3 coding DNA: TGTGCCAGCAGTGCTCCAGGGGGCTCCTATAATTCACCCCTCCACTTT. Translating gives CASSAPGGSYNSPLHF. V and J are TRBV6-1 and TRBJ1-6; 7 nucleotides align to TRBD1. The J segment lost 0 bases and the V segment lost 4 bases, leaving 3 bases of the junction unmatched. Per the germline V gene, CDR1 is MNHNS and CDR2 is SASEGT. The CDR3 consists of 16 residues.

The table lists this clone with a few counts. This chain uses TRBV18 with TRBJ2-1, with a possible D match to TRBD2 (7 bases). The CDR3 is made up of 13 amino acids. V was trimmed by 5 bases and J by 8 bases, leaving 13 bases between them. Per the germline V gene, CDR1 is KGHSH and CDR2 is LQKENI. DNA of the CDR3: TGTGCCAGCTCAAGAGGGGGGGCCGATGAGCAGTTCTTC. Translated, it gives CASSRGGADEQFF.

V usage is TRBV7-2 and J usage is TRBJ2-5; 11 nucleotides line up with TRBD2. Trimming cost V 4 bases and J 0 bases; bases outside gene matches: 4. The CDR3 loop spans 16 amino acids. Germline-derived CDR1 and CDR2 are SGHTA and FQGNSA. The CDR3 DNA is TGTGCCAGCAGCTCTCGACTAGCGGGGTACCAAGAGACCCAGTACTTC. Residues: CASSSRLAGYQETQYF.

The CDR3 loop is CASSQGGFYSEQYF. The CDR3 nucleotides read TGTGCCAGCAGCCAAGGAGGGTTTTACAGCGAGCAGTACTTC. J is TRBJ2-7 and V is TRBV7-2, with D maybe TRBD2 (6 bases). Trimming left V 5 bases short and J 6 bases short, with 17 bases between. This CDR3 is built from 14 residues. Germline lookup yields CDR1 SGHTA and CDR2 FQGNSA.

On this clone itself: Other DNA sequences in the same sample also yield this CDR3. This chain uses TRBV29-1 with TRBJ2-7; no reliable D call. The germline V gene encodes CDR1 SQVTM and CDR2 ANQGSEA. The CDR3 runs to 11 residues. V lost 6 bases to trimming and J lost 2 bases, with 8 bases between them. The CDR3 loop reads CSVGQTYEQYF. Here the CDR3 DNA reads TGCAGCGTAGGCCAAACCTACGAGCAGTACTTC.

This clone was recorded a few times. The genes are TRBV29-1 and TRBJ1-1, with 8 bases aligning to TRBD1. V lost 7 bases to trimming and J lost 7 bases; unmatched junction nucleotides: 17. The CDR3 runs 15 residues. In germline, CDR1 is SQVTM, CDR2 ANQGSEA. CDR3 residues: CSARLVEDRDFEAFF. The CDR3 DNA reads TGCAGCGCCCGGCTGGTTGAGGACAGGGATTTTGAAGCTTTCTTT.

The chain uses TRBV4-3 and TRBJ2-1; D may be TRBD1 or TRBD2 (5 bases each). Germline V gene data show CDR1 as LGHNA and CDR2 as YSLEER. The V end lost 5 bases, the J end lost 0 bases, and 11 bases lay between the germline ends. The length of the CDR3 is 15 residues. CDR3 DNA: TGCGCCAGCAGCACCTTTGGGGGCTCCTACAATGAGCAGTTCTTC. Amino acids: CASSTFGGSYNEQFF.

The V and J genes are TRBV29-1 and TRBJ2-3, with no clear D. V lost 3 bases to trimming and J lost 6 bases, with 7 bases between them. The CDR3 loop spans 11 amino acids. In germline, CDR1 is SQVTM, CDR2 ANQGSEA. The CDR3 DNA sequence: TGCAGCGTTGAGTCTGGGGATACGCAGTATTTT. Protein sequence: CSVESGDTQYF.

This clone appeared a few times. This chain uses TRBV7-7 with TRBJ2-2; the D gene is possibly TRBD2 (7 bases). The CDR3 extends over 18 amino acids. Germline assignment: CDR1 SSHAT and CDR2 FNYEAQ (reference sequence). Trimming cost V 5 bases and J 4 bases, with 23 bases left between them. CDR3: CASSRGAADRAFTGELFF. In DNA form, the CDR3 reads TGTGCCAGCAGCCGGGGGGCTGCCGACAGAGCTTTCACCGGGGAGCTGTTTTTT.

The gene calls are TRBV12-5 and TRBJ1-6; D uncertain. This CDR3 has 14 residues. V shed 1 base and J shed 7 bases, with 8 bases lying between them. Germline V gene lookup returns CDR1 LGHNT and CDR2 FRNRAP. CDR3 sequence: CASGLESGNSPLHF. For the CDR3, the DNA is TGTGCTAGTGGTTTGGAATCTGGGAATTCACCCCTCCACTTT.

The chain joins TRBV29-1 to TRBJ2-3, with 11 bases identical to TRBD1. The ends lost 7 bases at V and 2 bases at J; junction bases unmatched: 11. Germline CDR1 and CDR2: SQVTM and ANQGSEA. CDR3 length: 16 residues. For the CDR3, the DNA is TGCAGCGGGCAAAGGGACAGGGGGATCCCCACAGATACGCAGTATTTT. Translation gives CSGQRDRGIPTDTQYF.

This clone was observed a handful of times. The chain employs TRBV11-2 and TRBJ2-3; D gene ambiguous. With 2 bases removed from V and 0 bases from J, the gap between germline ends came to 6 bases. Per germline, CDR1 SGHAT and CDR2 FQNNGV. This CDR3 spans 14 amino acids. The CDR3 DNA follows: TGTGCCAGCAGCTTATCAGACAGCACAGATACGCAGTATTTT. Protein product: CASSLSDSTDTQYF.

The chain carries TRBV30 and TRBJ2-7; D is tentatively TRBD1 or TRBD2 (5 bases each). CDR1 and CDR2 from the germline V gene are GTSNPN and SVGIG (reference sequence). CDR3 length: 18 residues. Trimming shortened V by 1 base and J by 0 bases, and 22 bases separated the two germline ends. The CDR3 reads CAWSGYSPGRSSSYEQYF. CDR3 nucleotide sequence: TGTGCCTGGAGTGGCTACTCTCCGGGACGCTCGAGCTCCTACGAGCAGTACTTC.

This chain links TRBV25-1 with TRBJ2-3, with D perhaps matching TRBD1 (6 bases). CDR1 is MGHDK, CDR2 SYGVNS, per germline. This CDR3 spans 16 amino acids. V was pared by 1 base and J by 2 bases, with 13 bases between. The CDR3 DNA is TGTGCCAGCAGTGAATCGTTCAGGGGCTACACAGATACGCAGTATTTT. It specifies CASSESFRGYTDTQYF.

J is TRBJ1-1 and V is TRBV4-3; 9 bases are a match to TRBD1. Germline V gives CDR1 LGHNA, CDR2 YSLEER. V was pared by 2 bases and J by 7 bases, with 8 bases of the junction left unmatched. The CDR3 loop spans 15 amino acids. CDR3 amino acids: CASSQYSGTGLEAFF. The CDR3 DNA follows: TGCGCCAGCAGCCAATATTCCGGGACAGGGCTTGAAGCTTTCTTT.

This clone was seen a few times. The CDR3 DNA is TGTGCCAGCAGACTAGCGGGGGGGCTAAATGAGCAGTTCTTC. Translated, it gives CASRLAGGLNEQFF. The chain employs TRBV7-2 and TRBJ2-1, with 13 bases lining up with TRBD2. Trimming cost V 6 bases and J 7 bases; bases outside gene matches: 3. The germline CDR1 and CDR2 sequences are SGHTA and FQGNSA. The CDR3 runs to 14 residues.

CDR3 loop: CATSSLRTDTQYF. In nucleotides, the CDR3 is TGTGCCACCAGCAGTCTTCGGACAGATACGCAGTATTTT. This chain uses TRBV15 with TRBJ2-3; D gene uncertain. This CDR3 region has 13 residues. Germline V gives CDR1 LNHNV, CDR2 YYDKDF (reference sequence). The V gene lost 3 bases and the J gene lost 3 bases, with 7 bases spanning the gap.

The J gene is TRBJ1-3, the V gene TRBV30; no definite D call. The CDR3 runs to 12 residues. The V end was cut by 2 bases, the J end by 4 bases, with 6 bases between. From germline, CDR1 is GTSNPN and CDR2 SVGIG (reference sequence). The CDR3 DNA sequence: TGTGCCTGGAGTCGAAACGGAAACACCATATATTTT. Amino acids: CAWSRNGNTIYF.

The chain couples TRBV25-1 to TRBJ1-6, with D tentatively TRBD1 (5 bases). The CDR3 is made up of 15 amino acids. The V gene lost 2 bases and the J gene lost 1 base, with 6 bases spanning the gap. Per the germline V gene, CDR1 is MGHDK and CDR2 is SYGVNS. Here the CDR3 reads CASSEGGSYNSPLHF. The CDR3 nucleotides are TGTGCCAGCAGTGAAGGGGGATCCTATAATTCACCCCTCCACTTT.